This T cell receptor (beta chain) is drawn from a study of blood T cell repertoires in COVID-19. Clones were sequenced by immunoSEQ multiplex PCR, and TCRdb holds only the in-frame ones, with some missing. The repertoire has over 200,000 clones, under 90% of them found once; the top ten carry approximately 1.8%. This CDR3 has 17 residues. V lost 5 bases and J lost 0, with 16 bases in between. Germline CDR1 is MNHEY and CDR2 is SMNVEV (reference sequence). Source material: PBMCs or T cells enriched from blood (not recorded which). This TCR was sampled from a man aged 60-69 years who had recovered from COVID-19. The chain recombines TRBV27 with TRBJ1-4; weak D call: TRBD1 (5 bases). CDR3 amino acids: CASSHGRGIATNEKLFF. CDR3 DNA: TGTGCCAGCAGTCACGGGAGGGGTATTGCAACTAATGAAAAACTGTTTTTT.